These 31 T cell receptor beta chains were all obtained from the same sample, sequenced in a study of T cell responses to AZD1222 COVID-19 vaccine. The method was immunoSEQ multiplex PCR; TCRdb's version includes in-frame clones alone and lacks a portion of them. The sample has 90,000 to 110,000 clones; about 89% are singletons. This material consisted of peripheral blood, taken on day 0 of AZD1222 vaccination. Receptor source: an adult in good health.

The rearrangement uses TRBV6-5 and TRBJ2-7; 10 nucleotides match TRBD1. With V trimmed by 5 bases and J by 5 bases, 3 bases remained unmatched. CDR1 is MNHEY and CDR2 is SVGAGI in the germline V gene. CDR3 length equals 13 residues. The CDR3 reads CASSPGTGDEQYF. DNA of the CDR3: TGTGCCAGCAGTCCCGGGACAGGGGACGAGCAGTACTTC.

The chain has TRBV18 and TRBJ1-2; D not resolved. V gave up 2 bases and J gave up 0 bases, with 16 bases separating them. Germline V gene data show CDR1 as KGHSH and CDR2 as LQKENI. The CDR3 is 17 residues long. The CDR3 here is CASSPFPRVTSNYGYTF. The CDR3 DNA is TGTGCCAGCTCACCATTCCCGAGGGTCACCTCTAACTATGGCTACACCTTC.

The chain employs TRBV18 and TRBJ1-5; possible D gene TRBD1, 5 bases. CDR1 and CDR2 (germline): KGHSH, LQKENI. V was shortened by 3 bases and J by 8 bases, with 17 bases between the two germline ends. CDR3 length equals 15 residues. The CDR3 loop is CASSPGRGEKEPQHF. CDR3 DNA: TGTGCCAGCTCACCGGGTAGAGGGGAAAAGGAGCCCCAGCATTTT.

This rearrangement joins TRBV27 to TRBJ1-1, with D maybe TRBD1 (6 bases). V gave up 4 bases and J gave up 1 base, with 10 bases separating them. Germline V gene lookup returns CDR1 MNHEY and CDR2 SMNVEV (reference sequence). The CDR3 length is 14 residues. The CDR3 region is CASSSGVSNTEAFF. CDR3 sequence (DNA): TGTGCCAGCAGTTCAGGGGTCTCGAACACTGAAGCTTTCTTT.

This clone was seen just once. The V and J genes are TRBV7-9 and TRBJ1-1, with D unresolved. The CDR3 extends over 13 amino acids. Trimming removed 1 base from V and 5 bases from J, with 8 bases in between. CDR1 is SEHNR and CDR2 is FQNEAQ in the germline V gene (reference sequence). DNA for the CDR3: TGTGCCAGCAGCTTAGAAGGAGGGACTGAAGCTTTCTTT. Translating gives CASSLEGGTEAFF.

This rearrangement joins TRBV19 to TRBJ2-5; D is possibly TRBD1 (5 bases). V was cut by 3 bases and J by 1 base, with 6 bases left in between. The CDR3 contains 13 residues. Germline V gives CDR1 LNHDA, CDR2 SQIVND (reference sequence). The CDR3 here is CASSIRVQETQYF. Written as DNA, the CDR3 is TGTGCCAGTAGTATCAGGGTCCAAGAGACCCAGTACTTC.

The V call is TRBV6-5, the J call TRBJ1-6; tentative D call: TRBD1 (5 bases). Germline assignment: CDR1 MNHEY and CDR2 SVGAGI. Trimming pared 9 bases from V and 3 bases from J, leaving 15 bases between. CDR3 length equals 15 residues. The CDR3 protein is CASNWGRDYNSPLHF. The DNA for the CDR3 is TGTGCCAGTAATTGGGGGAGAGACTATAATTCACCCCTCCACTTT.

The chain links TRBV27 to TRBJ2-1, with D perhaps matching TRBD2 (6 bases). Trimming took 2 bases from V and 6 from J, leaving 17 bases between them. Looked up from germline, CDR1 is MNHEY and CDR2 is SMNVEV (reference sequence). The CDR3 is 16 residues long. For the CDR3, the DNA is TGTGCCAGCAGTTTAATCGGGTCGGGAGTGGGCAATGAGCAGTTCTTC. Amino acid sequence: CASSLIGSGVGNEQFF.

The gene calls are TRBV3-1 (or the pseudogene TRBV3-2) and TRBJ1-4; D gene ambiguous. The germline V gene encodes CDR1 LGHDT and CDR2 YNNKEL (reference sequence). V lost 0 bases to trimming and J lost 8 bases, with 10 bases between them. The CDR3 has 14 residues. CDR3 DNA sequence: TGTGCCAGCAGCCAAGATATCTCGGGGGAAAAACTGTTTTTT. This sequence encodes CASSQDISGEKLFF.

V and J are TRBV2 and TRBJ1-6; D may be TRBD1 (5 bases). Germline CDR1 and CDR2: SNHLY and FYNNEI. V lost 8 bases to trimming and J lost 6 bases, with 20 bases between them. The CDR3 is made up of 16 amino acids. The CDR3 loop is CASDSQGQLTNSPLHF. The CDR3 bases are TGTGCCAGCGATAGCCAGGGCCAATTGACTAATTCACCCCTCCACTTT.

V is TRBV24-1 and J is TRBJ2-4, with D perhaps TRBD1 or TRBD2 (7 bases each). V gave up 5 bases and J gave up 8 bases, with 21 bases separating them. CDR3 size: 16 residues. The germline gives CDR1 KGHDR, CDR2 SFDVKD. Here the CDR3 DNA reads TGTGCCACCAGTGCCGCGGGGGAGGGGACAGAGCACATTCAGTACTTC. It yields the protein CATSAAGEGTEHIQYF.

The J gene is TRBJ1-1, the V gene TRBV29-1; 8 nucleotides agree with TRBD1. The junction had 3 bases not matched to a gene; V was cut back by 4 bases and J by 2 bases. Germline assignment: CDR1 SQVTM and CDR2 ANQGSEA. The CDR3 spans 13 residues. The CDR3 reads CSVVGQGNTEAFF. CDR3 bases: TGCAGCGTTGTCGGACAGGGAAACACTGAAGCTTTCTTT.

This clone was recorded a few times. CDR3 DNA sequence: TGCGCCAGCAGCTCCGGGACAGACAATCAGCCCCAGCATTTT. Encoded protein: CASSSGTDNQPQHF. V gene TRBV5-1 combines with J gene TRBJ1-5, with 7 positions matching TRBD1. The CDR3 sequence is 14 residues long. The ends lost 3 bases at V and 3 bases at J; junction bases unmatched: 3. Germline CDR1 is SGHRS and CDR2 is YFSETQ.

J is TRBJ2-2 and V is TRBV5-1; 8 bases are a match to TRBD2. V dropped 2 bases and J dropped 4; count of bases not matched to a gene: 7. Germline assignment: CDR1 SGHRS and CDR2 YFSETQ. This CDR3 comprises 16 residues. In DNA form, the CDR3 reads TGCGCCAGCAGCTTTTTAGCGGGATCAGGCACCGGGGAGCTGTTTTTT. Amino acid sequence: CASSFLAGSGTGELFF. Complete variable domain (other parts from reference TRBV5-1 and TRBJ2-2): KAGVTQTPRYLIKTRGQQVTLSCSPISGHRSVSWYQQTPGQGLQFLFEYFSETQRNKGNFPGRFSGRQFSNSRSEMNVSTLELGDSALYLCASSFLAGSGTGELFFGEGSRLTVL.

This chain connects TRBV18 to TRBJ1-5; a weak D match, TRBD1 (6 bases). The ends were cut back, 3 bases at V and 5 bases at J, with 14 bases in the middle. Germline assignment: CDR1 KGHSH and CDR2 LQKENI. The CDR3 is made up of 15 amino acids. Written as DNA, the CDR3 is TGTGCCAGCTCACCGATACAGGGTGACGATCAGCCCCAGCATTTT. Protein product: CASSPIQGDDQPQHF.

This clone has just one count. The chain carries TRBV6-6 and TRBJ1-6; tentatively, D is TRBD1 (6 bases). The V gene lost 6 bases and the J gene lost 0 bases, with 9 bases spanning the gap. This CDR3 is built from 15 residues. Germline CDR1 and CDR2: MNHNY and SVGAGI (reference sequence). CDR3 residues: CASSRTASYNSPLHF. The CDR3 nucleotides read TGTGCCAGCAGCAGGACAGCCTCCTATAATTCACCCCTCCACTTT.

The sample holds one count of this clone. The CDR3, as DNA: TGTGCCAGCTCACCCTGGACAGGGGGCGAGAACTATGGCTACACCTTC. Its protein is CASSPWTGGENYGYTF. The chain has TRBV18 and TRBJ1-2, with 11 bases matching TRBD1. V shed 3 bases and J 2 bases; nucleotides not matched to a gene: 5. Germline CDR1 is KGHSH and CDR2 is LQKENI. The CDR3 runs 16 residues.

The CDR3 nucleotides read TGTGCCAGCAGCTTAAAGGGTGGCTCTGAAGCTTTCTTT. As protein: CASSLKGGSEAFF. The chain uses TRBV7-9 and TRBJ1-1; D gene unclear. Per germline, CDR1 SEHNR and CDR2 FQNEAQ (reference sequence). This CDR3 has 13 amino acids. V was pared by 2 bases and J by 6 bases, with 10 bases between. Full variable domain (remainder filled in from reference TRBV7-9 and TRBJ1-1): DTGVSQNPRHKITKRGQNVTFRCDPISEHNRLYWYRQTLGQGPEFLTYFQNEAQLEKSRLLSDRFSAERPKGSFSTLEIQRTEQGDSAMYLCASSLKGGSEAFFGQGTRLTVV.

The chain uses TRBV6-5 and TRBJ1-1, with D unresolved. V was trimmed by 6 bases and J by 0 bases, leaving 11 bases between them. From germline, CDR1 is MNHEY and CDR2 SVGAGI. The CDR3 sequence is 14 residues long. The CDR3 spells CASSPRVLNTEAFF. CDR3 bases: TGTGCCAGCAGCCCCCGGGTTCTGAACACTGAAGCTTTCTTT.

CDR3 in amino acids: CASSRSGQGIYGYTF. As DNA, the CDR3 is TGTGCCAGCAGCCGTTCGGGACAGGGCATCTATGGCTACACCTTC. The V call is TRBV16, the J call TRBJ1-2, with TRBD1 matching over 9 bases. The CDR3 consists of 15 residues. V lost 4 bases and J lost 4; bases outside the gene matches: 7. CDR1 is KGHSY and CDR2 is FQNENV in the germline V gene.

The chain recombines TRBV6-5 with TRBJ2-7, with 8 bases matching TRBD1. V shed 7 bases, J shed 2 bases, and the junction held 7 bases outside the gene matches. Germline V gene data show CDR1 as MNHEY and CDR2 as SVGAGI. CDR3 size: 14 residues. DNA of the CDR3: TGTGCCAGCACCCAAGGACAGGGAGCCTACGAGCAGTACTTC. It translates to CASTQGQGAYEQYF.

The J gene is TRBJ2-5, the V gene TRBV7-2, with TRBD2 matching over 13 bases. Germline values: CDR1 SGHTA, CDR2 FQGNSA. This CDR3 contains 17 residues. V lost 2 bases and J lost 3; bases outside the gene matches: 6. CDR3 sequence: CASSLYPGLAGKETQYF. The CDR3, as DNA: TGTGCCAGCAGCTTATACCCGGGACTAGCGGGAAAAGAGACCCAGTACTTC. The full variable domain, completed using reference TRBV7-2 and TRBJ2-5, is GAGVSQSPSNKVTEKGKDVELRCDPISGHTALYWYRQSLGQGLEFLIYFQGNSAPDKSGLPSDRFSAERTGGSVSTLTIQRTQQEDSAVYLCASSLYPGLAGKETQYFGPGTRLLVL.

For the CDR3, the DNA is TGTGCCACCAGTGACCCCACTAGCGGAGCTAACGAGCAGTACTTC. It encodes CATSDPTSGANEQYF. J is TRBJ2-7 and V is TRBV24-1; 8 positions agree with TRBD2. CDR3 length equals 15 residues. The V gene end was trimmed by 4 bases and the J gene end by 5 bases; junction bases not matched to a gene: 9. The germline V gene encodes CDR1 KGHDR and CDR2 SFDVKD.

The chain joins TRBV9 to TRBJ2-3; TRBD1 is a possible D gene (5 bases). V was shortened by 2 bases and J by 7 bases, with 8 bases between the two germline ends. The CDR3 is 12 residues long. Germline CDR1 SGDLS, CDR2 YYNGEE. The CDR3 sequence: CASSVQGNTQYF. CDR3 nucleotide sequence: TGTGCCAGCAGCGTGCAGGGAAATACGCAGTATTTT.

V and J are TRBV10-3 and TRBJ1-1; 9 bases map to TRBD1. With V trimmed by 10 bases and J by 6 bases, 12 bases remained unmatched. The V gene's germline CDR1 is ENHRY and CDR2 SYGVKD. The length of the CDR3 is 14 residues. CDR3 sequence: CATKGGQGLSEAFF. In nucleotides, the CDR3 is TGTGCCACCAAGGGGGGACAGGGATTATCTGAAGCTTTCTTT.

The chain uses TRBV5-1 and TRBJ1-1; D remains unclear. V lost 4 bases and J 1 base, leaving 14 bases between the germline ends. This CDR3 has 15 residues. Germline V lookup: CDR1 SGHRS, CDR2 YFSETQ. CDR3 sequence: CASSPLRTENTEAFF. The CDR3, as DNA: TGCGCCAGCAGCCCCTTGCGGACCGAGAACACTGAAGCTTTCTTT.

The J gene is TRBJ2-7, the V gene TRBV5-5; 8 bases fit TRBD2. The CDR3 runs 15 residues. V lost 3 bases, J lost 5 bases, and 10 bases stayed unmatched. Looked up from germline, CDR1 is SGHKS and CDR2 is YYEKEE (reference sequence). CDR3 nucleotide sequence: TGTGCCAGCAGCTGGACGGGGGGGGAACCCCACGAGCAGTACTTC. It specifies CASSWTGGEPHEQYF.

V is TRBV4-1 and J is TRBJ1-3, with D possibly being TRBD1 (5 bases). The CDR3 runs 13 residues. V lost 1 base and J 8 bases, leaving 9 bases between the germline ends. CDR1 and CDR2 (germline): MGHRA, YSYEKL. CDR3: CASSQVGEDTIYF. In DNA form, the CDR3 reads TGCGCCAGCAGCCAAGTAGGGGAAGACACCATATATTTT.

This clone was found a few times. This chain uses TRBV19 with TRBJ2-1; 7 bases align to TRBD2. CDR1 and CDR2 (germline): LNHDA, SQIVND (reference sequence). The CDR3 runs to 14 residues. V lost 3 bases, J lost 7 bases, and 6 bases stayed unmatched. This CDR3 is CASSIRTRINEQFF. For the CDR3, the DNA is TGTGCCAGTAGTATTCGGACTAGAATAAATGAGCAGTTCTTC.

The chain joins TRBV5-1 to TRBJ1-3, with a tentative D call TRBD1 (5 bases). The V gene's germline CDR1 is SGHRS and CDR2 YFSETQ. Trimming took 1 base from V and 2 from J, leaving 13 bases between them. This CDR3 contains 16 residues. CDR3 nucleotide sequence: TGCGCCAGCAGCTTGATAGCCGGGACGGCTGGAAACACCATATATTTT. This translates into CASSLIAGTAGNTIYF.

The chain couples TRBV19 to TRBJ1-5; tentatively, D is TRBD1 (5 bases). The CDR3 totals 15 residues. Looked up from germline, CDR1 is LNHDA and CDR2 is SQIVND (reference sequence). The ends were cut back, 6 bases at V and 3 bases at J, with 15 bases in the middle. DNA of the CDR3: TGTGCCAGTAGGATTCCCGGGACCGACAATCAGCCCCAGCATTTT. It codes for CASRIPGTDNQPQHF.